This entry describes one T cell receptor (beta chain). Antigen: not known. cDNA was produced in eight separate reactions per sample. No DNA is given; TCRdb re-called the 5' RACE reads and lists each CDR3 protein once. Recorded for this sample: around 140,000 distinct CDR3 sequences. This sample is drawn from a study of monozygotic twins with inflammatory bowel disease. General study points: Similarity of repertoires did not differ between concordant and discordant twins, possibly from limited power. People with IBD had fewer clonotypes in common with others than healthy twins did, especially with disease activity.

Investigators pulled total RNA out of whole blood and did not sort T cells. The CDR3 is made up of 13 amino acids. Germline assignment: CDR1 SGHVS and CDR2 FQNEAQ. Sequencing was done on a sample of blood. The TCR sequence derives from a human donor with ulcerative colitis or Crohn's disease, or a healthy co-twin of an affected twin (not recorded which). The chain joins TRBV7-8 to TRBJ1-2; as DNA is missing, the TRBD1 call by TCRdb cannot be tested. Here the CDR3 reads CASSFPGARGYTF.